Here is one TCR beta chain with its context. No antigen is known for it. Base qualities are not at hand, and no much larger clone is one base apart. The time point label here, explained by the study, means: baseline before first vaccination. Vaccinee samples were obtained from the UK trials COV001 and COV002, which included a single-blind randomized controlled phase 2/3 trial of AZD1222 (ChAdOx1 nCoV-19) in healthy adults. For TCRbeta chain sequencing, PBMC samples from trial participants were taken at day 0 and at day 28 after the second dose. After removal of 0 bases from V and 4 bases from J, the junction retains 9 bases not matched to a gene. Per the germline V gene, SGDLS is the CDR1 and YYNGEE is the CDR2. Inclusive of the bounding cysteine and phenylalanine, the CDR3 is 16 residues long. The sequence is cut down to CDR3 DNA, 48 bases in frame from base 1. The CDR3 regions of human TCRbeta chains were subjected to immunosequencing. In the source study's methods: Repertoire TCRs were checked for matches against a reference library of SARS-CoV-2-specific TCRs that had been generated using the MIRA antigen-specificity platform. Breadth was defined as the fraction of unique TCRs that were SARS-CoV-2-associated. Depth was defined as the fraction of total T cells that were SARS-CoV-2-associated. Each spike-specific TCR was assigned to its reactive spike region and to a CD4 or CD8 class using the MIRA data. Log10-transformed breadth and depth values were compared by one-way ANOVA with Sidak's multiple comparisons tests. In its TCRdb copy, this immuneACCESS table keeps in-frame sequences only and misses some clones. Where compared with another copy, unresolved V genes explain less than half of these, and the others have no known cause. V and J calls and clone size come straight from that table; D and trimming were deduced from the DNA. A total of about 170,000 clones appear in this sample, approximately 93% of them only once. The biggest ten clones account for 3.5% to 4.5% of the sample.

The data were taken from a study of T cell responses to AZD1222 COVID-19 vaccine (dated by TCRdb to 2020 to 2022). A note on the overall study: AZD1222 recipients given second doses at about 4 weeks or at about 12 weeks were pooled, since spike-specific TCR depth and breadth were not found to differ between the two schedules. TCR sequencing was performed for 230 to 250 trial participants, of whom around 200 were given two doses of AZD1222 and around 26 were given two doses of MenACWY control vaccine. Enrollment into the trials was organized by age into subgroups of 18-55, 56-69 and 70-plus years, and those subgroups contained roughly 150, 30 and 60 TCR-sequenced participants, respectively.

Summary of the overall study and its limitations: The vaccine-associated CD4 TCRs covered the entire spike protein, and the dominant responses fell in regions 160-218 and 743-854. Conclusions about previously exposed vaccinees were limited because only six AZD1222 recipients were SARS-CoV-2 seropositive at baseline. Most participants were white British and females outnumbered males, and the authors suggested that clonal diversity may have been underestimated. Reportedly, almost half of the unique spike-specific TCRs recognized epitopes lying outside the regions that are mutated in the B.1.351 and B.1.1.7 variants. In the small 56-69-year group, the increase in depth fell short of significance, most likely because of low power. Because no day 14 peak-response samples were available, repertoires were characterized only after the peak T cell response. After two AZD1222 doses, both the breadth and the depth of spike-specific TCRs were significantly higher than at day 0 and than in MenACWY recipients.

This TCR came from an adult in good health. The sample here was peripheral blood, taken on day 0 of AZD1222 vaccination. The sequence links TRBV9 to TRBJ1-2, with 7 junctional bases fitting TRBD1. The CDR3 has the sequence CASSVAPDRRIYGYTF. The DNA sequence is TGTGCCAGCAGCGTAGCCCCGGACAGGAGAATCTATGGCTACACCTTC.